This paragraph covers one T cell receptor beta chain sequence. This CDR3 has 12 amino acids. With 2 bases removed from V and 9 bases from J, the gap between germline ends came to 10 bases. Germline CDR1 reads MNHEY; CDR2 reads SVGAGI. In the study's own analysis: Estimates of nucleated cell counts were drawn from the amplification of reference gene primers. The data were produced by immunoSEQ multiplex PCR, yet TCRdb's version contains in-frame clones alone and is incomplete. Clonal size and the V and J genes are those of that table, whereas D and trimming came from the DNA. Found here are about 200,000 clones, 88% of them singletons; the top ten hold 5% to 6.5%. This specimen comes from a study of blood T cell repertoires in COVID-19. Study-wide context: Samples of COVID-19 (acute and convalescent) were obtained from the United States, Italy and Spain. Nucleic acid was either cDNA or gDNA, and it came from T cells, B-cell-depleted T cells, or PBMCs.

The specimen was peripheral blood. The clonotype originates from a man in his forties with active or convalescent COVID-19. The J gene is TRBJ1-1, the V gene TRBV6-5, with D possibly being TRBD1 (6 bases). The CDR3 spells CASSYTGGQAFF. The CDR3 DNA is TGTGCCAGCAGTTACACCGGGGGGCAAGCTTTCTTT.